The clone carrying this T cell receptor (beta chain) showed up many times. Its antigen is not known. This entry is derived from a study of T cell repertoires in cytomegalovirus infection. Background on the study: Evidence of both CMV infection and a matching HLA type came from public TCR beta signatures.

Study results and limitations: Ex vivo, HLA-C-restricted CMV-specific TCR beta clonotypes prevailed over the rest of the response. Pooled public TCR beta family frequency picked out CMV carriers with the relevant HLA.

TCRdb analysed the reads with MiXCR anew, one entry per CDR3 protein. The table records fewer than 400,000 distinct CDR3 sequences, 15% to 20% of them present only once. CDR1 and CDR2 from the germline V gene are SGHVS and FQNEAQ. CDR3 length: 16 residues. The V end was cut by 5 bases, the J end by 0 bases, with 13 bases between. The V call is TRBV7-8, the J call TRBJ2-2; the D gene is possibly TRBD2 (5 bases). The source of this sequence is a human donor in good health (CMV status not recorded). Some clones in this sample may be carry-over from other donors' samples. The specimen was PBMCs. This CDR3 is CASSPRSGANTGELFF. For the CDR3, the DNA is TGTGCCAGCAGCCCTAGGTCCGGGGCGAACACCGGGGAGCTGTTTTTT.